This T cell receptor (beta chain) originates from a study of shared clonotypes between healthy human individuals. At the level of the study: Donor composition was a couple of women and three men, aged 18 to 49. Each donor's CD8 memory used one plate, CD8 naive two, each CD4 subset three.

Produced via immunoSEQ multiplex PCR; TCRdb's table is partial and in-frame only. Of about 2 million clones listed, 95% are singletons. This clone was picked up one time. V gave up 2 bases and J gave up 1 base, with 14 bases separating them. The CDR3 runs 16 residues. Per germline, CDR1 MNHNS and CDR2 SASEGT. The sequenced sample consisted of naive CD4+ T cells sorted from blood. Sample subset: CD45RA+ positively selected. The source of this sequence is a man aged 18-30 years in good health. The chain couples TRBV6-1 to TRBJ1-2; unclear D gene. Here the CDR3 reads CASSERVGRINYGYTF. The DNA of the CDR3 is TGTGCCAGCAGTGAAAGAGTTGGCAGGATTAACTATGGCTACACCTTC.